The sequence of this TCR beta chain was determined in a study of T cells in Graves' hyperthyroidism and ophthalmopathy. Concerning this clonotype itself: Its antigen remains unknown.

Ophthalmopathy patients had Clinical Activity Score at least 3, NOSPECS grade at least 4, duration under 3 months. It was over 9.5 ml of fresh peripheral blood that supplied the PBMCs. It was RNA transcripts that yielded the amplified TCR beta CDR3 regions. With the HTBI primer set, the TCR CDR3 went through a first round of RT-PCR. TCRdb re-derived calls from the multiplex PCR reads in MiXCR, one entry per CDR3 protein. The repertoire holds about 640,000 distinct CDR3 sequences, with more than 20% as singletons. Overall study findings and caveats: Most thyroid clonotypes with frequency above 0.001 were detected in blood.

CDR1 and CDR2 from the germline V gene are LNHDA and SQIVND (reference sequence). The CDR3 covers 15 residues. J lost 4 bases, V lost 5 bases, and 10 bases had no gene match. The specimen sequenced was blood. The rearrangement uses TRBV19 and TRBJ1-1; 7 positions agree with TRBD1. The sequence came from a man between 25 and 39 years old with Graves' ophthalmopathy. CDR3 loop: CASSPIDRAGTEAFF. The CDR3 DNA sequence: TGTGCCAGTAGTCCGATAGACAGGGCGGGCACTGAAGCTTTCTTT.